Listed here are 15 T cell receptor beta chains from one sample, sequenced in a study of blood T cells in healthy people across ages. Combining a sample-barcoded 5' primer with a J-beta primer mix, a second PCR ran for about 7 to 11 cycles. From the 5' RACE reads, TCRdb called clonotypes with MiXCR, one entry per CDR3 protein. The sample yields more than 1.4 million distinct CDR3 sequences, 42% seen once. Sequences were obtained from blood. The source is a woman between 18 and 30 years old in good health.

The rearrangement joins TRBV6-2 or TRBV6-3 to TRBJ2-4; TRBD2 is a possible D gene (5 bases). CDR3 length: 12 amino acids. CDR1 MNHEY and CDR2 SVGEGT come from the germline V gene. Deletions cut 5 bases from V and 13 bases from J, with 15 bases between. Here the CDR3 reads CASSTRPWEQYF. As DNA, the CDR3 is TGTGCCAGCAGTACACGGCCTTGGGAGCAGTACTTC.

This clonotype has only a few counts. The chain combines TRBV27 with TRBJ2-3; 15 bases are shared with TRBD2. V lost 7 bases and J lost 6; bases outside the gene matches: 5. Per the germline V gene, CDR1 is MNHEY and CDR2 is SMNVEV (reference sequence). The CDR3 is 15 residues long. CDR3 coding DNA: TGTGCCAGCAAGGGACTAGCGGGAGGTGCCGATACGCAGTATTTT. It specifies CASKGLAGGADTQYF.

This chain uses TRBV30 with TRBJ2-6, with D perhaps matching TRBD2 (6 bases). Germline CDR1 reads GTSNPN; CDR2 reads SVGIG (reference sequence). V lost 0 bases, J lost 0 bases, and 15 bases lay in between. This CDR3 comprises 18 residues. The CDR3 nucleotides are TGTGCCTGGAGTGTACGATCGGGACTCGCCTCTGGGGCCAACGTCCTGACTTTC. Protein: CAWSVRSGLASGANVLTF.

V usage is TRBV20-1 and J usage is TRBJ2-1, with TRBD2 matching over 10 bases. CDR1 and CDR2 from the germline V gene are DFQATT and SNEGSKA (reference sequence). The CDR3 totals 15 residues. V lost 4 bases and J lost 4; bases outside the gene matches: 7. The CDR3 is CSATPLAGEYNEQFF. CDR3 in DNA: TGCAGTGCTACACCGCTAGCGGGGGAGTACAATGAGCAGTTCTTC.

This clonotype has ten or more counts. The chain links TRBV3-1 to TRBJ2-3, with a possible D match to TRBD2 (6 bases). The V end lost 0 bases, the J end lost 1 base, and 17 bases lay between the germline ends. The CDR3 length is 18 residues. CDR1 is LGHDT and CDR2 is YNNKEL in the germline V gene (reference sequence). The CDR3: CASSQERRGRGGTDTQYF. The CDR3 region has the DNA TGTGCCAGCAGCCAAGAACGGCGGGGCCGCGGAGGCACAGATACGCAGTATTTT.

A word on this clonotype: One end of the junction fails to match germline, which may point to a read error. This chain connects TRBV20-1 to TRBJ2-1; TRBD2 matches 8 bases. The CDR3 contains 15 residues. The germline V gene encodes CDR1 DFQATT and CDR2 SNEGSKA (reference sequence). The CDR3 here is CSAKLAESSYSEQFF. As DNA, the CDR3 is TGCAGTGCCAAACTAGCGGAGAGCTCCTACAGTGAGCAGTTCTTC.

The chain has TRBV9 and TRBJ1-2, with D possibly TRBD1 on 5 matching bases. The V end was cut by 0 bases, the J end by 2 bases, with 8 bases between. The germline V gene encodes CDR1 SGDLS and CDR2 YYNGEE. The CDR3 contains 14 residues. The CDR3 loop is CASSVEDKNYGYTF. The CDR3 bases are TGTGCCAGCAGCGTAGAGGACAAAAACTATGGCTACACCTTC.

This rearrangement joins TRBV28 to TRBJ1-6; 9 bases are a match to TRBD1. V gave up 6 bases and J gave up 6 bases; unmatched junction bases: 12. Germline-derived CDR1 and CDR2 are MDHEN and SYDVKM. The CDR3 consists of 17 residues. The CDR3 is CASRRTGARRTNSPLHF. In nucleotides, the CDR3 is TGTGCCAGCAGGAGGACAGGGGCTCGACGAACTAATTCACCCCTCCACTTT.

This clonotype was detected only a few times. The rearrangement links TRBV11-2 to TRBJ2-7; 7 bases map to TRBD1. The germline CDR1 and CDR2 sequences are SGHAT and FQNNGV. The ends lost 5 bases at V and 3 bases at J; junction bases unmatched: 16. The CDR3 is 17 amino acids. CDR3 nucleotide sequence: TGTGCCAGCAGCGACCGGGACAGTGTTTTTTTGGGCTACGAGCAGTACTTC. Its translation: CASSDRDSVFLGYEQYF.

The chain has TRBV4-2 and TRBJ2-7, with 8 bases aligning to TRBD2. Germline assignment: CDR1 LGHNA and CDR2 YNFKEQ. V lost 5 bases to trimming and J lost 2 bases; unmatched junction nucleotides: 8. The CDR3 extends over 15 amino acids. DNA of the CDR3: TGTGCCAGCAGCACACATAGCGGGGTTACCTACGAGCAGTACTTC. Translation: CASSTHSGVTYEQYF.

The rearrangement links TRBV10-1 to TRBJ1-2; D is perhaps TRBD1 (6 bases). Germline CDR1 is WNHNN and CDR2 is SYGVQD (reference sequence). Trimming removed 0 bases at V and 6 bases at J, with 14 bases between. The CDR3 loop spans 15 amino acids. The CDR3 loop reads CASSESWGARDGYTF. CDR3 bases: TGCGCCAGCAGTGAGTCGTGGGGGGCGCGCGATGGCTACACCTTC.

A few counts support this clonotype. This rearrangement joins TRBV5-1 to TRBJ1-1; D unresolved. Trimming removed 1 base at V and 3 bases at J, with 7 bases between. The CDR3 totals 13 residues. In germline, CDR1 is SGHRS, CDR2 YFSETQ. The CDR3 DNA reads TGCGCCAGCAGCTTGTTACAGTACACTGAAGCTTTCTTT. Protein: CASSLLQYTEAFF.

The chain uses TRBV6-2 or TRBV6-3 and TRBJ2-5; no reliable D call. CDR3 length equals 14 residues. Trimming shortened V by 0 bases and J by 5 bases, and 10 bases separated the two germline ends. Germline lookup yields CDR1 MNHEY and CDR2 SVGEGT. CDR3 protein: CASSYSGYGETQYF. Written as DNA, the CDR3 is TGTGCCAGCAGTTACTCGGGGTATGGTGAGACCCAGTACTTC.

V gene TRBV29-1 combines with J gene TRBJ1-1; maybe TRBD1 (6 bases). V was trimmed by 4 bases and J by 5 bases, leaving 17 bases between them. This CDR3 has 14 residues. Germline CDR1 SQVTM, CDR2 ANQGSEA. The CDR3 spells CSVANRGMGTEAFF. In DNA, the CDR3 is TGCAGCGTTGCTAATAGGGGGATGGGGACTGAAGCTTTCTTT.

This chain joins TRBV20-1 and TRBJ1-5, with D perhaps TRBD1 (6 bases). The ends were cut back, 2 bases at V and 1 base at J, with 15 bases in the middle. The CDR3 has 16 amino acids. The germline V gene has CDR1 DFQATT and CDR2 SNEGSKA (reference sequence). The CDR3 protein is CSARPIQGQSNQPQHF. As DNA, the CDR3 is TGCAGTGCTAGACCTATACAGGGCCAAAGCAATCAGCCCCAGCATTTT.